A selection of T cell receptor beta chains follows, all from one sample in a study of CD8 T cells in ankylosing spondylitis. TCRdb re-called the 5' RACE reads through MiXCR, storing one row per CDR3 protein. The table shows more than 650,000 distinct CDR3 sequences, with around 11% occurring only once. Sequencing was done on a sample of blood, either unsorted or a sorted T cell fraction (not recorded which). These receptors all stem from a male donor with ankylosing spondylitis. CDR3s include the opening cysteine and the closing phenylalanine or tryptophan. The D gene is left open where the match is weak. Size tells how often a clone was seen (once, few, many) or the class of an expanded clone, and some rows leave it out.

d_gene,j_gene,abundance,v_gene,CDR3nt,CDR3aa
-,TRBJ2-5,-,TRBV10-3,TGTGCCATCAGTGAGACCCGGGACAATAGAGAGACCCAGTACTTC,CAISETRDNRETQYF
-,TRBJ2-5,many,TRBV12-3/TRBV12-4,TGTGCCAGCAGTTTAGGCAGGCCGGCCCAGTACTTC,CASSLGRPAQYF
TRBD1,TRBJ1-2,-,TRBV3-1,TGTGCCAGCAGCTATCCTGGACAGGGGGCAGATGGCTACACCTTC,CASSYPGQGADGYTF
TRBD1,TRBJ1-2,few,TRBV29-1,TGCAGCGTTGGGACAGGCGGCTTTGGCTACACCTTC,CSVGTGGFGYTF
-,TRBJ1-1,few,TRBV7-2,TGTGCCAGCAGCTTAGGTCCAGGCTCTGAAGCTTTCTTT,CASSLGPGSEAFF
-,TRBJ1-2,few,TRBV4-3,TGCGCCAGCAGCCAAGGTGCCGCTCACTATGGCTACACCTTC,CASSQGAAHYGYTF
TRBD1,TRBJ1-2,few,TRBV29-1,TGCAGCGTTCTTGGGCAGGGGGCTACCATCTATGGCTACACCTTC,CSVLGQGATIYGYTF
-,TRBJ1-1,-,TRBV6-5,TGTGCCAGCAGTTACTCATCGGGGGCAGCTTTCTTT,CASSYSSGAAFF
TRBD1,TRBJ1-5,-,TRBV28,TGTGCCAGCAGTTTGTTCGGGACAGGGAACCAGCCCCAGCATTTT,CASSLFGTGNQPQHF
-,TRBJ1-1,many,TRBV5-6,TGTGCCAGCAGCTTGGGGCTGGAGAACACTGAAGCTTTCTTT,CASSLGLENTEAFF
-,TRBJ2-3,-,TRBV11-1,TGTGCCAGCAGCTTAAGACAGATTGACACAGATACGCAGTATTTT,CASSLRQIDTDTQYF
TRBD2,TRBJ2-5,few,TRBV7-2,TGTGCCAGCAGCTTCGATCTAGCGGGAGTTGAGACCCAGTACTTC,CASSFDLAGVETQYF
-,TRBJ1-1,-,TRBV20-1,TGCAGTGCTAGATCTCGACGTGGAGGGGACACTGAAGCTTTCTTT,CSARSRRGGDTEAFF
-,TRBJ2-3,-,TRBV6-1,TGTGCCAGCAGTGGCCGGGGCCGGGGAGATACGCAGTATTTT,CASSGRGRGDTQYF
-,TRBJ1-1,-,TRBV28,TGTGCCAGCACCGAAACTTTGGCGCATGAAGCTTTCTTT,CASTETLAHEAFF
-,TRBJ1-4,-,TRBV15,TGTGCCACCAGCAGAGTTTGGAGGGAAAAACTGTTTTTT,CATSRVWREKLFF
-,TRBJ2-2,many,TRBV5-5,TGTGCCAGCAGCTTGGAGGCGCAGACCGGGGAGCTGTTTTTT,CASSLEAQTGELFF
TRBD2,TRBJ2-3,few,TRBV11-2,TGTGCCAGCAGCTTAATCGGCGGGAGAGGGGATACGCAGTATTTT,CASSLIGGRGDTQYF
TRBD1,TRBJ1-4,-,TRBV20-1,TGCAGTGCTAGAGATACGAGGCAGGGGGCTTCGGGTGAAAAACTGTTTTTT,CSARDTRQGASGEKLFF
-,TRBJ1-1,few,TRBV9,TGTGCCAGCAGCGCACGGACGAGCACTGAAGCTTTCTTT,CASSARTSTEAFF
TRBD2,TRBJ2-1,few,TRBV28,TGTGCCAGCAGTTTCACTAGCGGGAGGACGATATTCTACAATGAGCAGTTCTTC,CASSFTSGRTIFYNEQFF
-,TRBJ2-7,many,TRBV28,TGTGCCAGCAGTCAAGAGTGGGGGCTGTACGAGCAGTACTTC,CASSQEWGLYEQYF
TRBD2,TRBJ2-1,-,TRBV7-2,TGTGCCAGCAGCCGAGTCTCGGGGAGGGCCTACAATGAGCAGTTCTTC,CASSRVSGRAYNEQFF
TRBD2,TRBJ2-1,many,TRBV20-1,TGCAGTGCTAGGAGTTTCCGGACTAGCAGCTACAATGAGCAGTTCTTC,CSARSFRTSSYNEQFF
-,TRBJ2-1,few,TRBV5-1,TGCGCCAGCAGCCGGGGGACAGCCTATAACAATGAGCAGTTCTTC,CASSRGTAYNNEQFF
-,TRBJ2-3,-,TRBV7-3,TGTGCCAGCAGCCTAAGGGGACGGCCAGGCGCAGATACGCAGTATTTT,CASSLRGRPGADTQYF
-,TRBJ2-1,few,TRBV5-1,TGCGCCAGCAGCTTCCGGGATTATTACAATGAGCAGTTCTTC,CASSFRDYYNEQFF
TRBD2,TRBJ2-2,-,TRBV27,TGTGCCAGCAGTTTCGAAGGGCTAGCGGGGGGACAAAGGGAGCTGTTTTTT,CASSFEGLAGGQRELFF
-,TRBJ2-5,few,TRBV7-2,TGTGCCAGCAGCTTAGCGCGGAGACCTCTGGATGGGGAGACCCAGTACTTC,CASSLARRPLDGETQYF
-,TRBJ2-7,-,TRBV30,TGTGCCTGGAGTGCGTGGGTCCTCGAGGAGCAGTACTTC,CAWSAWVLEEQYF
-,TRBJ2-2,few,TRBV12-5,TGTGCTAGTGGTTTTTCCAGAGACACCGGGGAGCTGTTTTTT,CASGFSRDTGELFF
TRBD2,TRBJ2-3,-,TRBV6-6,TGTGCCGCGCGGGGGGTTGGCACAGATACGCAGTATTTT,CAARGVGTDTQYF
-,TRBJ2-7,few,TRBV20-1,TGCAGCCTATTGGGGCAACACGCTTCCTACGAGCAGTACTTC,CSLLGQHASYEQYF
-,TRBJ1-6,-,TRBV10-3,TGTGCCATCAGGGGGGGCGCGGGATCCTATAATTCACCCCTCCACTTT,CAIRGGAGSYNSPLHF
TRBD2,TRBJ2-1,-,TRBV7-6,TGTGCCAGCAGCCTGACTAGCGGGAGGGCCTTCTTC,CASSLTSGRAFF
-,TRBJ1-1,many,TRBV7-9,TGTGCCAGCAGCTTAAGGGAGCGGAACACTGAAGCTTTCTTT,CASSLRERNTEAFF
-,TRBJ2-2,many,TRBV20-1,TGCAGTGCTAGAGTGGACGGGAAGTCCACCGGGGAGCTGTTTTTT,CSARVDGKSTGELFF
-,TRBJ1-3,-,TRBV15,TGTGCCACCAGCAGGGCCTGGTTGAGCTCTGGAAACACCATATATTTT,CATSRAWLSSGNTIYF
TRBD2,TRBJ2-7,-,TRBV20-1,TGCAGTGCTGTAACTAGCGGAGGCGCCTACGAGCAGTACTTC,CSAVTSGGAYEQYF
-,TRBJ2-1,many,TRBV29-1,TGCAGCGTTGAAGTTTGGGACAATGAGCAGTTCTTC,CSVEVWDNEQFF
-,TRBJ1-1,-,TRBV30,TGTGCCTGGAATGGGGGGACTGAAGCTTGCTTT,CAWNGGTEACF
TRBD2,TRBJ2-7,-,TRBV15,TGTGCCACCGGTACCCTTTTTATTGCGGGAGCCCTCGCTCACGAGCAGTACTTC,CATGTLFIAGALAHEQYF
TRBD1,TRBJ1-2,-,TRBV6-5,TGTGCCAGCAGTTTCCCCTACGGGACAGGTTATGGCTACACCTTC,CASSFPYGTGYGYTF
TRBD2,TRBJ2-1,many,TRBV5-1,TGCGCCAGCAGCTTCAGCGGGAGCGGGGCCTACAATGAGCAGTTCTTC,CASSFSGSGAYNEQFF
TRBD2,TRBJ2-3,-,TRBV6-6,TGTGCCAGCAGAACCCAGCGGGACACAGATACGCAGTATTTT,CASRTQRDTDTQYF
-,TRBJ2-5,few,TRBV7-2,TGTGCCAGCAGGATGGTCAGCGTAGGAACCTGGGAGACCCAGTACTTC,CASRMVSVGTWETQYF
-,TRBJ2-7,-,TRBV11-2,TGTGCCAGCAGCTTAAGGCTCACCAGGGCGGGACCTTACGAGCAGTACTTC,CASSLRLTRAGPYEQYF
-,TRBJ1-5,-,TRBV27,TGTGCCAGCAGCCCCGACTGGGCTAGCAATCAGCCCCAGCATTTT,CASSPDWASNQPQHF
TRBD1,TRBJ1-2,few,TRBV20-1,TGCAGTGCATGGCAGGGGGCGGTCGGCTACACCTTC,CSAWQGAVGYTF
-,TRBJ1-2,-,TRBV12-3/TRBV12-4,TGTGCCAGCAGTTTCGTCGGCAACTATGGCTACACCTTC,CASSFVGNYGYTF
-,TRBJ2-3,few,TRBV7-3,TGTGCCAGCAGCTTAAACGGGCGATCCACAGATACGCAGTATTTT,CASSLNGRSTDTQYF
-,TRBJ1-2,many,TRBV15,TGTGCCACCAGCAGAGCGGGCACTACTAACTATGGCTACACCTTC,CATSRAGTTNYGYTF
-,TRBJ2-1,-,TRBV20-1,TGCAGTGCCCCTCCTTCCTACAATGAGCAGTTCTTC,CSAPPSYNEQFF
TRBD2,TRBJ2-1,-,TRBV29-1,TGCAGCGCAAGAGCTAGCGGGAGTTTAAATGAGCAGTTCTTC,CSARASGSLNEQFF
TRBD2,TRBJ2-3,-,TRBV5-1,TGCGCCAGCAGCTTGGCCCGGCTAGCGGTTTTCACAGATACGCAGTATTTT,CASSLARLAVFTDTQYF
TRBD1,TRBJ2-7,-,TRBV4-1,TGCGCCAGCAGCCAAGACGACAGGGCCGAGCAGTACTTC,CASSQDDRAEQYF
-,TRBJ2-7,few,TRBV10-3,TGTGCCTCTACCGGGTACGGCGAGCAGTACTTC,CASTGYGEQYF
-,TRBJ1-1,few,TRBV28,TGTGCCAGTAAGGGGTGGCAGCCGGTGAACACTGAAGCTTTCTTT,CASKGWQPVNTEAFF
-,TRBJ2-1,few,TRBV5-1,TGCGCCAGCAGCTTGAGCGGCAGCACAGTCAATGAGCAGTTCTTC,CASSLSGSTVNEQFF